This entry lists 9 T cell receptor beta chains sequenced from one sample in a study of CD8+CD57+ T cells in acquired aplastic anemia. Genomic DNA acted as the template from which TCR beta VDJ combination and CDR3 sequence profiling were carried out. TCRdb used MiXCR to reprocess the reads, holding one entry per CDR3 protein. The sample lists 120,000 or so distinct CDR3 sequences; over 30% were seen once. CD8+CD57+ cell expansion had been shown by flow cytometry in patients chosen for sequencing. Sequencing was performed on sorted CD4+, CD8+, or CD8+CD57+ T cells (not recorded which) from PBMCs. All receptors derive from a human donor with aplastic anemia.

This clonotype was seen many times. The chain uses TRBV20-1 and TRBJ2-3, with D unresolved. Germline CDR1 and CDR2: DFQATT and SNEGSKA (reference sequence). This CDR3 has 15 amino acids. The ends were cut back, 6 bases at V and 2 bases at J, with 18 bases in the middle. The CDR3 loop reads CSALPIQQLTDTQYF. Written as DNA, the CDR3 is TGCAGTGCCCTCCCCATCCAGCAACTCACAGATACGCAGTATTTT.

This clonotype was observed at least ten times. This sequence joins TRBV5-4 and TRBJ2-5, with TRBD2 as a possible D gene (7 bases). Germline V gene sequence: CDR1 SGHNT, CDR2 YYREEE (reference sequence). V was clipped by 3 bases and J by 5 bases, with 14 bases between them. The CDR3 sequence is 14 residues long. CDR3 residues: CASSYTGGRETQYF. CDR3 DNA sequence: TGTGCCAGCAGCTACACGGGGGGCAGGGAGACCCAGTACTTC. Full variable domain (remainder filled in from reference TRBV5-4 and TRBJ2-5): ETGVTQSPTHLIKTRGQQVTLRCSSQSGHNTVSWYQQALGQGPQFIFQYYREEENGRGNFPPRFSGLQFPNYSSELNVNALELDDSALYLCASSYTGGRETQYFGPGTRLLVL.

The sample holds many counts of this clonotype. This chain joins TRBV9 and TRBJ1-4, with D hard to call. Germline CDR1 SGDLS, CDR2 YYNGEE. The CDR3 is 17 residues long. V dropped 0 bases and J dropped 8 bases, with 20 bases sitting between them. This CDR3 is CASSVGRRNSMTEKLFF. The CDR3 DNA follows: TGTGCCAGCAGCGTAGGTCGTAGGAATTCCATGACGGAAAAACTGTTTTTT.

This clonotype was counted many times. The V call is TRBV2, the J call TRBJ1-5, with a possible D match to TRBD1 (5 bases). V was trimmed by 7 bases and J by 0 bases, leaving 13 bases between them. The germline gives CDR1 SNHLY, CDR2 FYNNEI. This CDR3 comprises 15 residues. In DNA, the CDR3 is TGTGCCAGCAAGGGAACAGGCGGTAGCAATCAGCCCCAGCATTTT. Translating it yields CASKGTGGSNQPQHF.

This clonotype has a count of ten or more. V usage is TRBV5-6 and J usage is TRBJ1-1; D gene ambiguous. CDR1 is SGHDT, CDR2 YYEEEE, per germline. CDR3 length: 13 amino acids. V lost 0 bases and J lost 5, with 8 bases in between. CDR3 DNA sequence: TGTGCCAGCAGCTTGGGGAGGGAGACTGAAGCTTTCTTT. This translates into CASSLGRETEAFF.

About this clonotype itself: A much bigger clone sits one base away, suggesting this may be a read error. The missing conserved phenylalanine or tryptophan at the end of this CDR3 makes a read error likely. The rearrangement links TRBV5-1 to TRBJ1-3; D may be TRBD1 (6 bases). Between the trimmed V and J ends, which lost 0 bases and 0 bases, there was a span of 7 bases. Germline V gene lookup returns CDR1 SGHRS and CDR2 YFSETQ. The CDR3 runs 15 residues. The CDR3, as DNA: TGCGCCAGCAGCTTGGGGACAGACTCTGGAAACACCATATATCTT. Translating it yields CASSLGTDSGNTIYL.

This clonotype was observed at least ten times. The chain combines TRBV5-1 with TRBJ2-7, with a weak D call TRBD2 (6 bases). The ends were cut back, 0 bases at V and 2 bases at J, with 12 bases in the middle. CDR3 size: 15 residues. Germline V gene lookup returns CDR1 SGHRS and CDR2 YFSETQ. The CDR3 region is CASSLEGGSTYEQYF. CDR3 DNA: TGCGCCAGCAGCTTGGAGGGAGGAAGTACCTACGAGCAGTACTTC. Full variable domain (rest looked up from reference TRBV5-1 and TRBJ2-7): KAGVTQTPRYLIKTRGQQVTLSCSPISGHRSVSWYQQTPGQGLQFLFEYFSETQRNKGNFPGRFSGRQFSNSRSEMNVSTLELGDSALYLCASSLEGGSTYEQYFGPGTRLTVT.

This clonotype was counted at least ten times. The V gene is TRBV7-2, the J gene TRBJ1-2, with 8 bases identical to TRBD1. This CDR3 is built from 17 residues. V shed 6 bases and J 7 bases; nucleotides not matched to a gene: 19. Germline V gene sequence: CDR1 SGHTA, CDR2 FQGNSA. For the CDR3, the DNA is TGTGCCAGCAGTCAGGGGGCCCTCAGTGAGGGGCCGGGTGGCTACACCTTC. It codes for CASSQGALSEGPGGYTF. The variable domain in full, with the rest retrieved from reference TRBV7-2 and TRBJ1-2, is GAGVSQSPSNKVTEKGKDVELRCDPISGHTALYWYRQSLGQGLEFLIYFQGNSAPDKSGLPSDRFSAERTGGSVSTLTIQRTQQEDSAVYLCASSQGALSEGPGGYTFGSGTRLTVV.

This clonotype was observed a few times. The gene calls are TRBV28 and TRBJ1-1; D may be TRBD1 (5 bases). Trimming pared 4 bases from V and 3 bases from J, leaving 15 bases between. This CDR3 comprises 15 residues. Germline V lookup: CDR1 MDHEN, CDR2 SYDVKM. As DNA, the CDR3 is TGTGCCAGCAGTTCCCCGGGGGGTCGGGACACTGAAGCTTTCTTT. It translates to CASSSPGGRDTEAFF.